The 3 T cell receptor beta chains below were found in one sample sequenced in a study of graft-versus-host responses after intestinal transplantation. Some clones are missing from TCRdb's copy, which holds only in-frame ones; the method was immunoSEQ multiplex PCR. Found here are approximately 100,000 clones, about 82% of them singletons; the top ten hold around 1.4%. The sequencing here drew on PBMCs, taken 255 days after intestinal transplant. Receptors originate from a human patient who received an intestinal transplant, so some T cells may come from the graft donor.

The chain joins TRBV7-8 to TRBJ2-7; weak D call: TRBD2 (5 bases). This CDR3 region has 15 residues. The germline V gene has CDR1 SGHVS and CDR2 FQNEAQ. V was pared by 0 bases and J by 0 bases, with 9 bases between. The CDR3 sequence: CASSLARESSYEQYV. The DNA for the CDR3 is TGTGCCAGCAGCTTAGCGAGGGAGAGCTCCTACGAGCAGTACGTC.

The chain links TRBV18 to TRBJ2-2, with TRBD2 matching 8 bases. This CDR3 contains 15 residues. The germline CDR1 and CDR2 sequences are KGHSH and LQKENI. The J segment lost 0 bases and the V segment lost 3 bases, leaving 0 bases of the junction unmatched. The CDR3 loop is CASSPGLANTGELFF. As DNA, the CDR3 is TGTGCCAGCTCACCGGGACTAGCGAACACCGGGGAGCTGTTTTTT.

J is TRBJ2-7 and V is TRBV5-8, with 7 bases identical to TRBD1. With 5 bases clipped from V and 1 base from J, the junction kept 3 bases outside the gene matches. Germline-derived CDR1 and CDR2 are SGHTS and YDEGEE. CDR3 length: 13 residues. CDR3 amino acids: CASSRQGSYEQYV. In nucleotides, the CDR3 is TGTGCCAGCAGTCGACAGGGATCCTACGAGCAGTACGTC.